This paragraph reports one T cell receptor (beta chain). The antigen is not known. The V end was cut by 5 bases, the J end by 4 bases, with 17 bases between. CDR3 size: 15 residues. Germline CDR1 is SEHNR and CDR2 is FQNEAQ (reference sequence). These data are taken from a study of T cell repertoires in cytomegalovirus infection. Background on the study: Based on public TCR beta signatures, there were indications of CMV infection and of a matching HLA type. Whole-study results and caveats: Summed frequency of shared TCR beta families picked out CMV carriers who also had the relevant HLA.

TCRdb itself ran the reads through MiXCR, one entry per CDR3 protein. Among roughly 120,000 distinct CDR3 sequences listed, roughly 30% were seen once. The TCR originated in a human donor in good health (CMV status not recorded). Some clones in this sample may be carry-over from other donors' samples. The sample in question was CD8+ T cells from cultured PBMCs, obtained from culture after CMV antigen stimulation. This chain links TRBV7-9 with TRBJ1-2; D possibly corresponds to TRBD1 (5 bases). CDR3 DNA sequence: TGTGCCAGCAGCGTTGGGGGTTCGGAGTCCTATGGCTACACCTTC. It translates to CASSVGGSESYGYTF.